The present T cell receptor (beta chain) was sequenced within a study of identical twins. From germline, CDR1 is PRHDT and CDR2 FYEKMQ (reference sequence). CDR3 length: 16 amino acids. V lost 1 base and J lost 1, with 10 bases in between. Carrying unique molecular identifiers, the cDNA also gained a universal primer site through template switching. TCRdb reprocessed the 5' RACE reads with MiXCR, giving one entry per CDR3 protein. The table has some 1,600,000 distinct CDR3 sequences, more than 30% seen once. This clonotype showed up just a few times. This TCR derives from a newborn girl in good health. Sequences were obtained from cord blood. The chain uses TRBV13 and TRBJ2-2; possible D gene TRBD2, 6 bases. The CDR3 DNA reads as TGTGCCAGCAGCTTAGTTGACGGGAGGAACACCGGGGAGCTGTTTTTT. Its protein product is CASSLVDGRNTGELFF. Together with reference TRBV13 and TRBJ2-2, the CDR3 gives the full variable domain: AAGVIQSPRHLIKEKRETATLKCYPIPRHDTVYWYQQGPGQDPQFLISFYEKMQSDKGSIPDRFSAQQFSDYHSELNMSSLELGDSALYFCASSLVDGRNTGELFFGEGSRLTVL.